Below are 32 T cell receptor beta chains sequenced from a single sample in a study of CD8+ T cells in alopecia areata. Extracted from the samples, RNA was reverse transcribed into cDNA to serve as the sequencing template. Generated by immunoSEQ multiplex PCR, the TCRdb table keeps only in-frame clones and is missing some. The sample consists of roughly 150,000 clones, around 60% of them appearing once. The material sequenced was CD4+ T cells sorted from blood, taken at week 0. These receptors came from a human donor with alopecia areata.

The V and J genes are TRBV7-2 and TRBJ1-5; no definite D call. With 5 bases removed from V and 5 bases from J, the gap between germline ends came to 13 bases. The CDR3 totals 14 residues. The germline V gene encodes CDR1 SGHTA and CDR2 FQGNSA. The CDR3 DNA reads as TGTGCCAGCAGCCCGCGGGGTCGGGATCAGCCCCAGCATTTT. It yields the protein CASSPRGRDQPQHF.

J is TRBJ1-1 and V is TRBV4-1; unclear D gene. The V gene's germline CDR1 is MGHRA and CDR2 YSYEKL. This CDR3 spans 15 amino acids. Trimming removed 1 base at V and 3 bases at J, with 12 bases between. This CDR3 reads CASSQVGRGDTEAFF. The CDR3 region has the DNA TGCGCCAGCAGCCAAGTGGGGAGAGGTGACACTGAAGCTTTCTTT.

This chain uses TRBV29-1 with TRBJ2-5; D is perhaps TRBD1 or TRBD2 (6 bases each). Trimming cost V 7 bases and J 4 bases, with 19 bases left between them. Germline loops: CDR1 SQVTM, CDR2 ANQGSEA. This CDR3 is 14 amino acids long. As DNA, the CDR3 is TGCAGCGCGGAAGGGGGGCTATGGGGAGAGACCCAGTACTTC. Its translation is CSAEGGLWGETQYF.

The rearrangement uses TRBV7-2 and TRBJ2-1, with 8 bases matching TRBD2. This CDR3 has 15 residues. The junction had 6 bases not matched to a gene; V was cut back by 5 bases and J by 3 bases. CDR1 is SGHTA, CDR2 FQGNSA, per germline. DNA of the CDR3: TGTGCCAGCAGCCAAGACGCGGGGGGCTACAATGAGCAGTTCTTC. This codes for CASSQDAGGYNEQFF. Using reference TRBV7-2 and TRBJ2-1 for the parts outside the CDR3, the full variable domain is GAGVSQSPSNKVTEKGKDVELRCDPISGHTALYWYRQSLGQGLEFLIYFQGNSAPDKSGLPSDRFSAERTGGSVSTLTIQRTQQEDSAVYLCASSQDAGGYNEQFFGPGTRLTVL.

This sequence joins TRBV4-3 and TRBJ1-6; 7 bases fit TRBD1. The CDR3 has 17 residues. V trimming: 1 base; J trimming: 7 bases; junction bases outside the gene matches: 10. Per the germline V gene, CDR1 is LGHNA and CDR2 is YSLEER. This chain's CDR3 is CASSQVRGGAKNSPLHF. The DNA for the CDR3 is TGCGCCAGCAGCCAAGTTCGAGGGGGCGCGAAAAATTCACCCCTCCACTTT.

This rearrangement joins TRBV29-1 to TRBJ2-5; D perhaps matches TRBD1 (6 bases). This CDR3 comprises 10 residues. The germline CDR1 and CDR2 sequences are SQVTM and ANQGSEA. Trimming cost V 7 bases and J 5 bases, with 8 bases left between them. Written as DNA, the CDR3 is TGCAGCGGACAGGTGGAGACCCAGTACTTC. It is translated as CSGQVETQYF.

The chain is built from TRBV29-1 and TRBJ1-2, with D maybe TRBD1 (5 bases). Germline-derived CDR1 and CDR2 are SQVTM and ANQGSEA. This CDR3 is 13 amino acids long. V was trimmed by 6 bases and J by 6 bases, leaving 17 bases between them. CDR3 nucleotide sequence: TGCAGCGTCGCAGGGTATCTTCACCATGGCTACACCTTC. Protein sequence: CSVAGYLHHGYTF.

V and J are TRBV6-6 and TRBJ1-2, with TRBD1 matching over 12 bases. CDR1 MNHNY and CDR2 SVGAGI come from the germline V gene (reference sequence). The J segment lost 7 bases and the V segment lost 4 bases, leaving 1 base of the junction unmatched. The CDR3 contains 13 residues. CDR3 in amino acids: CASSSGQGAGYTF. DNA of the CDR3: TGTGCCAGCAGTTCGGGACAGGGGGCTGGCTACACCTTC.

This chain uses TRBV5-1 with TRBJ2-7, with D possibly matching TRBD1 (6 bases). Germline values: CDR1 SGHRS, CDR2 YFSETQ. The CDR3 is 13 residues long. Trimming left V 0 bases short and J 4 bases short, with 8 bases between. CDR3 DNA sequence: TGCGCCAGCAGCTTGGAGGGGACATACGAGCAGTACTTC. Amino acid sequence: CASSLEGTYEQYF.

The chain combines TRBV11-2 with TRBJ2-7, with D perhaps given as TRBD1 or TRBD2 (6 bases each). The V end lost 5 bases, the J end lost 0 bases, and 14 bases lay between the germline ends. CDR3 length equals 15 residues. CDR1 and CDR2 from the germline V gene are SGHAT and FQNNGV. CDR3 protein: CASSPRGGLSYEQYF. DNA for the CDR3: TGTGCCAGCAGCCCCCGAGGGGGACTCTCCTACGAGCAGTACTTC.

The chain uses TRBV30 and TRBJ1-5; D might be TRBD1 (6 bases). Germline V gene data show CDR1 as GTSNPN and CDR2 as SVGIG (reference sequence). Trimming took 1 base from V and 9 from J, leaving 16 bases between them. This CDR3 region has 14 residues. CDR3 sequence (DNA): TGTGCCTGGAGTGCTATGGGGGGCGCGAGGCCCCAGCATTTT. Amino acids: CAWSAMGGARPQHF.

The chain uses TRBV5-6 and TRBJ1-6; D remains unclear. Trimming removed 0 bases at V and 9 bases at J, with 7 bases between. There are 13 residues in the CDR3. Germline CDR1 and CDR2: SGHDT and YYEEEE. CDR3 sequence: CASSLVGVSPLHF. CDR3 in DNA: TGTGCCAGCAGCTTGGTCGGAGTTTCACCCCTCCACTTT.

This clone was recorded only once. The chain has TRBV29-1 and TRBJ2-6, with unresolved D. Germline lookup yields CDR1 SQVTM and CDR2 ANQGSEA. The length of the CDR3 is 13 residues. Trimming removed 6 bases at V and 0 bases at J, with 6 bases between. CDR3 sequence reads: CSVTASGANVLTF. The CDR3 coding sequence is TGCAGCGTCACAGCCTCTGGGGCCAACGTCCTGACTTTC.

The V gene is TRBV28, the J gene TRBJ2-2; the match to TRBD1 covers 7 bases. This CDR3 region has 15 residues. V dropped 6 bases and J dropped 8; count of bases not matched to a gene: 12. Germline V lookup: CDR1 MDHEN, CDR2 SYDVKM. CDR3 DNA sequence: TGTGCCAGCAGCCGACCCTCAGGGGGAGTGGGGGAGCTGTTTTTT. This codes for CASSRPSGGVGELFF.

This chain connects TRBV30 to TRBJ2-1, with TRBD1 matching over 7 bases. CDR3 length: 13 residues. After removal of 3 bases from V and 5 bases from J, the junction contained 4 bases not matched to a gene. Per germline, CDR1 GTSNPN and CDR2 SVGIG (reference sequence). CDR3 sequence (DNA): TGTGCCTGGAGCCACGGGACAGACAATGAGCAGTTCTTC. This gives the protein CAWSHGTDNEQFF.

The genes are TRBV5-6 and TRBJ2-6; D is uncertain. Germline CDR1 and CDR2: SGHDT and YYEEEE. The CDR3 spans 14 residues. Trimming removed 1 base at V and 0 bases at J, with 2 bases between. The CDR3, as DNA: TGTGCCAGCAGCTTGAGCTCTGGGGCCAACGTCCTGACTTTC. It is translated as CASSLSSGANVLTF.

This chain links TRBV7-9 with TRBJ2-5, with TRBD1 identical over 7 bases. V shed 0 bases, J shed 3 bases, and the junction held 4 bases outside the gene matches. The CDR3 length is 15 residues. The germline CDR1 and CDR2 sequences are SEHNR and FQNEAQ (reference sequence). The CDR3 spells CASSLAGTDKETQYF. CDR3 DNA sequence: TGTGCCAGCAGCTTAGCCGGGACAGATAAAGAGACCCAGTACTTC.

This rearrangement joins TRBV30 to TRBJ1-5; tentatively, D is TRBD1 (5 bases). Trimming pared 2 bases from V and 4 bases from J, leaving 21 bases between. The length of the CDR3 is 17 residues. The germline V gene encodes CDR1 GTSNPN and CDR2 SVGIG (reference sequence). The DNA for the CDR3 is TGTGCCTGGAGTCTCGGTGGGGCCGCGGACCTGAATCAGCCCCAGCATTTT. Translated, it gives CAWSLGGAADLNQPQHF.

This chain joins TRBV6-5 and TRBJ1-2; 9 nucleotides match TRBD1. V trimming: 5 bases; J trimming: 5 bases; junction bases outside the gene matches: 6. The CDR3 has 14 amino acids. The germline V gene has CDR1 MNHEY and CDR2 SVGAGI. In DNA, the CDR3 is TGTGCCAGCAGTCCACAGGGGGCTGATTATGGCTACACCTTC. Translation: CASSPQGADYGYTF.

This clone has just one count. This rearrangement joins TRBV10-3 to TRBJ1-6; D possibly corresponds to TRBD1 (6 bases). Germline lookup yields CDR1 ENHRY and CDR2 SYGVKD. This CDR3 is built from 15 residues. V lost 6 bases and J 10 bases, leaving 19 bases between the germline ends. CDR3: CAISATGQADSPLHF. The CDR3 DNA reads TGTGCCATCAGCGCCACAGGGCAGGCAGACTCACCCCTCCACTTT.

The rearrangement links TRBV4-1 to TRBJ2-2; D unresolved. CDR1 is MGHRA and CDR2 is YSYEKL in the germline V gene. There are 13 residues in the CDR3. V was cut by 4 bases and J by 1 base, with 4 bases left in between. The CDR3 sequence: CASSLENTGELFF. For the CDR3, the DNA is TGCGCCAGCAGCCTCGAGAACACCGGGGAGCTGTTTTTT.

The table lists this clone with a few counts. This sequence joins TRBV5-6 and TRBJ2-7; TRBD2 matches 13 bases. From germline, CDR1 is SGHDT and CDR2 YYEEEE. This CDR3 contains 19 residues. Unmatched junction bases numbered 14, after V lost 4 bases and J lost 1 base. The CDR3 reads CASSPPRGLAGRESYEQYF. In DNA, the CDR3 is TGTGCCAGCAGCCCACCGAGGGGACTAGCGGGGCGAGAGTCCTACGAGCAGTACTTC. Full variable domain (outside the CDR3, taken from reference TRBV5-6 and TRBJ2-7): DAGVTQSPTHLIKTRGQQVTLRCSPKSGHDTVSWYQQALGQGPQFIFQYYEEEERQRGNFPDRFSGHQFPNYSSELNVNALLLGDSALYLCASSPPRGLAGRESYEQYFGPGTRLTVT.

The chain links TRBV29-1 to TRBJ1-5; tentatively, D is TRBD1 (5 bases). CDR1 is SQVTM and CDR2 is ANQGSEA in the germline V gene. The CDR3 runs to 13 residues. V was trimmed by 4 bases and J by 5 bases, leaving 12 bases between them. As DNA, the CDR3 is TGCAGCGTTGTGATAGGGACCCATCAGCCCCAGCATTTT. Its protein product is CSVVIGTHQPQHF.

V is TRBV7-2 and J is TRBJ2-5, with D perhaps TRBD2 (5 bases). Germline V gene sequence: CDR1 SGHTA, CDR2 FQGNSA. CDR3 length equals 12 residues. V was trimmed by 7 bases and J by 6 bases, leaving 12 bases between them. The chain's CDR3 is CASTASGQTQYF. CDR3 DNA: TGTGCCAGCACCGCAAGCGGTCAGACCCAGTACTTC.

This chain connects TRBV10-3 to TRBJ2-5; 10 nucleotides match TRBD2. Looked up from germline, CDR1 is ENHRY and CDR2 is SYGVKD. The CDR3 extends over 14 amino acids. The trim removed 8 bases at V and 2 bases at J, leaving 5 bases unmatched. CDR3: CAIRTSGVQETQYF. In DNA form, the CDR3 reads TGTGCCATCCGGACTAGCGGCGTTCAAGAGACCCAGTACTTC.

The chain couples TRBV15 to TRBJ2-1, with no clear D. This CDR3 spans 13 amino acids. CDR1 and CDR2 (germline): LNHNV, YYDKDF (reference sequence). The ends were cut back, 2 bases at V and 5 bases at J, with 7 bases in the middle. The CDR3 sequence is CATSRRVNNEQFF. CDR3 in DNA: TGTGCCACCAGCAGACGAGTAAACAATGAGCAGTTCTTC.

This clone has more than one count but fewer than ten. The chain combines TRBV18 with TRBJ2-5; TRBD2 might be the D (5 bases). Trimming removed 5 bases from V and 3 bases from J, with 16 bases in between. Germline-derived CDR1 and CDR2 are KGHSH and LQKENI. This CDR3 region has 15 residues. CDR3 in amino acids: CASSFSPGTKETQYF. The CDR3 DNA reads TGTGCCAGCTCATTTTCCCCGGGAACCAAAGAGACCCAGTACTTC.

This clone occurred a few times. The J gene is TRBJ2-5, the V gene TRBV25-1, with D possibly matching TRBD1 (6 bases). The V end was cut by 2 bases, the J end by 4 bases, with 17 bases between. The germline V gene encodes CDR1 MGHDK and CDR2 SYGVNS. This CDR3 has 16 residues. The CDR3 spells CASSELQGRRAETQYF. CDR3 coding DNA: TGTGCCAGCAGTGAACTACAGGGTCGGCGGGCAGAGACCCAGTACTTC. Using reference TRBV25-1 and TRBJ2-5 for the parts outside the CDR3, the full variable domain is EADIYQTPRYLVIGTGKKITLECSQTMGHDKMYWYQQDPGMELHLIHYSYGVNSTEKGDLSSESTVSRIRTEHFPLTLESARPSHTSQYLCASSELQGRRAETQYFGPGTRLLVL.

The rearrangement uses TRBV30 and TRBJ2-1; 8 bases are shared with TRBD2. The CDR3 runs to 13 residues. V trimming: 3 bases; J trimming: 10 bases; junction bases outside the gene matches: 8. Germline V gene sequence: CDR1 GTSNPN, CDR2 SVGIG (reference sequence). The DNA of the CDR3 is TGTGCCTGGAGGCACGGGGGGGCAGGGGAGCAGTTCTTC. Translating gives CAWRHGGAGEQFF.

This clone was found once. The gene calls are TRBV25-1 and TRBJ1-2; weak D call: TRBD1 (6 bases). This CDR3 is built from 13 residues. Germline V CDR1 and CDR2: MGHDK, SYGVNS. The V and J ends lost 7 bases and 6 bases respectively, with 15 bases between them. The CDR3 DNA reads TGTGCCAGCACCGAGAGGGGGTCGGATGGCTACACCTTC. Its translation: CASTERGSDGYTF.

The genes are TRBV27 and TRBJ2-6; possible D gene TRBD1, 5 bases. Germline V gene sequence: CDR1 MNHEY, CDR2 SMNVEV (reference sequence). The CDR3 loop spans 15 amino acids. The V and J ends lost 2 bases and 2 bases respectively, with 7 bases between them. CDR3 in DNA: TGTGCCAGCAGTTTAAAGGGGACTGGGGCCAACGTCCTGACTTTC. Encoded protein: CASSLKGTGANVLTF.

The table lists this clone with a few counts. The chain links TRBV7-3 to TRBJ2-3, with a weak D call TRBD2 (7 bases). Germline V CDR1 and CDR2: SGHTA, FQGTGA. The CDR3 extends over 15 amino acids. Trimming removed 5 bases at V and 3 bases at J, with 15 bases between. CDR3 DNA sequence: TGTGCCAGCAGCCACGGGGGGCCACGGACAGATACGCAGTATTTT. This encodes CASSHGGPRTDTQYF.